This passage covers 20 T cell receptor beta chains from one sample sequenced in a study of cytomegalovirus exposure and HLA in healthy donors. Primers: 60 Vbeta forward and 13 Jbeta reverse. Profiled with immunoSEQ multiplex PCR; TCRdb holds only in-frame clones, not every one. The sample carries about 120,000 clones, roughly 76% recorded once. Sequenced: PBMCs. These receptors all come from a middle-aged woman in good health and CMV-seropositive.

The rearrangement uses TRBV2 and TRBJ2-3, with D tentatively TRBD2 (6 bases). Germline CDR1 SNHLY, CDR2 FYNNEI. The CDR3 is made up of 14 amino acids. Trimming shortened V by 6 bases and J by 0 bases, and 10 bases separated the two germline ends. The CDR3 region has the DNA TGTGCCAGCAGGGTCGGGACTAGCACAGATACGCAGTATTTT. It is translated as CASRVGTSTDTQYF.

The genes are TRBV6-4 and TRBJ2-3; 10 bases fit TRBD2. V trimming: 0 bases; J trimming: 3 bases; junction bases outside the gene matches: 6. Germline values: CDR1 MRHNA, CDR2 SNTAGT. There are 17 residues in the CDR3. The CDR3 reads CASSDSGRAGGTDTQYF. DNA of the CDR3: TGTGCCAGCAGTGACTCAGGAAGAGCGGGGGGGACAGATACGCAGTATTTT.

CDR3 amino acids: CASSYGRGLTEAFF. Written as DNA, the CDR3 is TGTGCCAGCAGTTACGGACGGGGATTAACTGAAGCTTTCTTT. The V gene is TRBV6-6, the J gene TRBJ1-1, with D unclear. CDR3 length equals 14 residues. Per germline, CDR1 MNHNY and CDR2 SVGAGI (reference sequence). Trimming removed 2 bases at V and 5 bases at J, with 12 bases between.

This clone came up a few times. This chain connects TRBV5-4 to TRBJ1-2; TRBD1 agrees at 9 bases. In germline, CDR1 is SGHNT, CDR2 YYREEE (reference sequence). V gave up 1 base and J gave up 8 bases; unmatched junction bases: 9. This CDR3 comprises 15 residues. The CDR3 nucleotides are TGTGCCAGCAGCTTGCTGGGACAGGGAGTAGGAGGCTACACCTTC. Its protein is CASSLLGQGVGGYTF. Variable domain in full (rest from reference TRBV5-4 and TRBJ1-2): ETGVTQSPTHLIKTRGQQVTLRCSSQSGHNTVSWYQQALGQGPQFIFQYYREEENGRGNFPPRFSGLQFPNYSSELNVNALELDDSALYLCASSLLGQGVGGYTFGSGTRLTVV.

V gene TRBV11-2 combines with J gene TRBJ2-1; no reliable D call. V was pared by 3 bases and J by 10 bases, with 7 bases between. Germline V gives CDR1 SGHAT, CDR2 FQNNGV. The CDR3 is 11 amino acids. CDR3 bases: TGTGCCAGCAGCTTCAGGTGGGAGCAGTTCTTC. Its protein is CASSFRWEQFF.

This rearrangement joins TRBV15 to TRBJ1-1; D may be TRBD1 (6 bases). The CDR3 consists of 14 residues. V lost 0 bases and J lost 7, with 12 bases in between. In germline, CDR1 is LNHNV, CDR2 YYDKDF (reference sequence). The CDR3, as DNA: TGTGCCACCAGCAGAGATAGGGGGGGCAGTGAAGCTTTCTTT. Translation: CATSRDRGGSEAFF.

This sequence joins TRBV6-1 and TRBJ1-1; D ambiguous. The CDR3 has 8 amino acids. Germline CDR1 reads MNHNS; CDR2 reads SASEGT. Trimming pared 9 bases from V and 11 bases from J, leaving 7 bases between. In DNA form, the CDR3 reads TGTGCCAGTGAGGAGGCTTTCTTT. Protein product: CASEEAFF.

This clone was counted a few times. V and J are TRBV6-1 and TRBJ2-6; D remains unclear. V was shortened by 8 bases and J by 0 bases, with 5 bases between the two germline ends. Germline CDR1 is MNHNS and CDR2 is SASEGT. CDR3 length equals 13 residues. In DNA, the CDR3 is TGTGCCAGCCAGAACTCTGGGGCCAACGTCCTGACTTTC. It encodes CASQNSGANVLTF.

The chain is built from TRBV6-5 and TRBJ1-2, with 8 bases aligning to TRBD1. Germline V lookup: CDR1 MNHEY, CDR2 SVGAGI. The V and J ends lost 6 bases and 11 bases, in that order; junction bases with no gene match: 8. The CDR3 is 12 residues long. Here the CDR3 DNA reads TGTGCCAGCAGACCGACGACAGGGGTATACACCTTC. Encoded protein: CASRPTTGVYTF.

This clone was observed a single time. The genes are TRBV5-5 and TRBJ2-3; 7 bases are shared with TRBD1. This CDR3 is 14 amino acids long. Per the germline V gene, CDR1 is SGHKS and CDR2 is YYEKEE (reference sequence). Trimming at V came to 6 bases and at J to 4 bases, leaving 8 bases not matched to a gene. CDR3 in amino acids: CASTRDRNSDTQYF. CDR3 bases: TGTGCCAGCACTCGGGACAGAAACTCAGATACGCAGTATTTT. The complete variable domain, with remaining parts taken from reference TRBV5-5 and TRBJ2-3, reads DAGVTQSPTHLIKTRGQQVTLRCSPISGHKSVSWYQQVLGQGPQFIFQYYEKEERGRGNFPDRFSARQFPNYSSELNVNALLLGDSALYLCASTRDRNSDTQYFGPGTRLTVL.

This sequence joins TRBV7-9 and TRBJ1-6; D gene ambiguous. From germline, CDR1 is SEHNR and CDR2 FQNEAQ (reference sequence). V dropped 4 bases and J dropped 4 bases, with 8 bases sitting between them. This CDR3 is built from 14 residues. The CDR3 protein is CASSSEKYNSPLHF. The CDR3 DNA follows: TGTGCCAGCAGCTCGGAGAAATATAATTCACCCCTCCACTTT.

The chain carries TRBV7-6 and TRBJ2-7, with a weak D call TRBD2 (6 bases). Germline loops: CDR1 SGHVS, CDR2 FNYEAQ. V was cut by 5 bases and J by 3 bases, with 17 bases left in between. This CDR3 is built from 15 residues. The CDR3 is CASSEGRGNGYEQYF. The CDR3 nucleotides are TGTGCCAGCAGCGAAGGACGGGGGAATGGCTACGAGCAGTACTTC.

The rearrangement links TRBV5-1 to TRBJ2-3, with D perhaps matching TRBD1 (5 bases). There are 16 residues in the CDR3. V was shortened by 5 bases and J by 3 bases, with 19 bases between the two germline ends. Germline assignment: CDR1 SGHRS and CDR2 YFSETQ. In nucleotides, the CDR3 is TGCGCCAGCAGTGGCGTAAGGGGTGGAAGTACAGATACGCAGTATTTT. It is translated as CASSGVRGGSTDTQYF.

V usage is TRBV5-1 and J usage is TRBJ2-3, with 8 bases fitting TRBD2. The CDR3 spans 14 residues. With V trimmed by 2 bases and J by 2 bases, 1 base remained unmatched. From germline, CDR1 is SGHRS and CDR2 YFSETQ. CDR3 region: CASSLAGATDTQYF. The CDR3, as DNA: TGCGCCAGCAGCTTAGCGGGGGCCACAGATACGCAGTATTTT.

The rearrangement uses TRBV27 and TRBJ1-5; unclear D gene. The germline V gene has CDR1 MNHEY and CDR2 SMNVEV (reference sequence). Trimming pared 6 bases from V and 9 bases from J, leaving 3 bases between. CDR3 length: 9 amino acids. CDR3 in DNA: TGTGCCAGCAGCTGGCCCCAGCATTTT. This sequence encodes CASSWPQHF.

In this sample, this clone turned up a few times. The gene calls are TRBV30 and TRBJ2-1, with TRBD1 identical over 7 bases. Trimming removed 0 bases from V and 7 bases from J; junction bases left unmatched: 21. CDR1 is GTSNPN, CDR2 SVGIG, per germline (reference sequence). CDR3 length equals 19 residues. This chain's CDR3 is CAWSVQRIQGKGARNEQFF. The CDR3 DNA follows: TGTGCCTGGAGTGTACAGAGAATTCAAGGAAAGGGGGCGAGGAATGAGCAGTTCTTC.

This chain uses TRBV7-9 with TRBJ2-1; D may be TRBD2 (7 bases). Trimming shortened V by 7 bases and J by 7 bases, and 17 bases separated the two germline ends. The germline V gene has CDR1 SEHNR and CDR2 FQNEAQ (reference sequence). This CDR3 is 14 amino acids long. The CDR3 DNA reads as TGTGCCAGCAATAAAGGGGGGGCTGGTAATGAGCAGTTCTTC. This codes for CASNKGGAGNEQFF. Drawing the rest from reference TRBV7-9 and TRBJ2-1, the complete variable domain is DTGVSQNPRHKITKRGQNVTFRCDPISEHNRLYWYRQTLGQGPEFLTYFQNEAQLEKSRLLSDRFSAERPKGSFSTLEIQRTEQGDSAMYLCASNKGGAGNEQFFGPGTRLTVL.

In this sample, this clone turned up once. The J gene is TRBJ2-1, the V gene TRBV30, with a tentative D call TRBD2 (6 bases). Looked up from germline, CDR1 is GTSNPN and CDR2 is SVGIG (reference sequence). V was trimmed by 3 bases and J by 10 bases, leaving 13 bases between them. The CDR3 extends over 12 amino acids. CDR3 coding DNA: TGTGCCTGGAGCCCGGGGGACTGGGAGCAGTTCTTC. Protein sequence: CAWSPGDWEQFF.

The CDR3 protein is CASKGSGETQYF. In nucleotides, the CDR3 is TGTGCCAGTAAAGGTTCGGGAGAGACCCAGTACTTC. This rearrangement joins TRBV19 to TRBJ2-5; no reliable D call. Germline V CDR1 and CDR2: LNHDA, SQIVND (reference sequence). The V gene lost 7 bases and the J gene lost 4 bases, with 10 bases spanning the gap. The CDR3 is 12 residues long.

This clone was counted only a few times. Other DNA sequences in this specimen translate into the identical CDR3. The J gene is TRBJ2-1, the V gene TRBV10-3; possible D gene TRBD1, 6 bases. Deletions cut 4 bases from V and 6 bases from J, with 7 bases between. Germline V CDR1 and CDR2: ENHRY, SYGVKD. The CDR3 is made up of 12 amino acids. The CDR3 protein is CAISVGANEQFF. CDR3 sequence (DNA): TGTGCCATCAGTGTGGGGGCCAATGAGCAGTTCTTC.